This entry features one T cell receptor beta chain sequence. Its specificity is unknown. The data originate from a study of spatial heterogeneity in lung cancer. TCRdb redid the calling of the 5' RACE reads with MiXCR, one entry per CDR3 protein. The repertoire includes about 27,000 distinct CDR3 sequences, more than 5.5% of them detected once, and 24% sits in the top ten. The time point denotes: sample taken at primary tumor resection. Donation came from around 77 patients with untreated early-stage non-small cell lung cancer. The germline CDR1 and CDR2 sequences are SGHNT and YENEEA. With V trimmed by 1 base and J by 10 bases, 3 bases remained unmatched. This CDR3 has 13 residues. Study outcomes and limitations: Ubiquitous and regional expanded TCR counts mirrored ubiquitous and regional nonsynonymous mutation counts, respectively. In tumors, expanded intratumoral alpha and beta TCR counts tracked mutation counts.

The receptor was isolated from a male donor with early-stage non-small cell lung cancer. The chain recombines TRBV11-3 with TRBJ2-3; 9 bases line up with TRBD1. Specimen: lung tumor tissue, collected at surgery. CDR3 coding DNA: TGTGCCAGCAGCTTAGGGACAGGGGATGCGCAGTATTTT. Amino acids: CASSLGTGDAQYF.